This T cell receptor delta chain was obtained from a study of TRDV2 sequences in healthy donors (dated by TCRdb to the early 2020s). The study in broad terms: Approximately 18 single-cell-derived gamma9delta2 T cell clones spanning the full range of antitumor activity were TCR-sequenced and traced within the bulk repertoire.

CDR1 GEAIGNYY and CDR2 EKD are derived from the germline V gene. The cysteine opens and the phenylalanine closes a CDR3 of 17 amino acids. The kept DNA is CDR3 alone, 51 bases in frame from the first base. Unmatched junction bases come to 13, with V trimmed by 1 base and J by 8 bases. To prepare the library, PCR was applied. Sequencing was carried out with an Illumina MiSeq. The paper's data handling went like this. When TRDV repertoire clonotype frequencies were reported, any clonotype that had only a single read was left out. Via CATT, TCRdb reprocessed the public reads, and rows with identical DNA were then joined. TCRdb's processing, not the authors', yielded these V and J calls. Across this sample there are a few thousand delta-chain clones, with 63% seen only once. 14% of the sample is in the top ten clones. Bulk sequencing of complete TCR delta chain (Vdelta2) repertoires was performed to track the frequency of functionally characterized gamma9delta2 T cell clones. Peripheral blood of anonymous healthy donors was obtained by purchase from the Dutch blood bank. gamma9delta2 T cells analyzed in the study originated from peripheral blood of healthy donors.

Concerning this clone: There is no known antigen for this receptor. No qualities accompany the bases; no much larger clone lies one base away.

Beyond this particular receptor, the publication reports: Several highly reactive clones had TCRdelta clonotypes that appeared rare, since those clonotypes could not be detected in the bulk sequencing data from the donors of those clones. Observed TCRdelta repertoires were highly focused, yet clonotype frequency did not correlate with antitumor functional potential of the respective clone.

The sequencing input was Vd2+ gamma-delta T cells from blood. Sample cell subset or site, as interpreted from the label and publication: TCR Vdelta2-expressing (gamma9delta2) T cells. The V gene is TRDV2 and the J gene is TRDJ1; a stretch of 12 junction bases matches TRDD3. This sequence was found in a human donor in good health. The nucleotide sequence is given as TGTGCCTGTGACACACTACTGGGGGATACTAACTTCGAGAAACTCATCTTT. Translated, it reads CACDTLLGDTNFEKLIF.